This T cell receptor beta chain was captured in a study of T cells in placental villitis. The immunoSEQ assay was v4. The repertoire was sequenced with immunoSEQ multiplex PCR; TCRdb's copy has only in-frame clones and lacks some. The data contain some 6,200 clones, 78% of them seen just once; the ten biggest clones take up around 8.6%. Infectious villitis placentae numbered several, unmatched to other groups. Infectious villitis mothers were younger with smaller fetuses. A note on this clone: Its matching antigen is unknown.

Germline loops: CDR1 MNHEY, CDR2 SVGEGT. This CDR3 is built from 14 residues. V was clipped by 6 bases and J by 8 bases, with 17 bases between them. Findings and caveats of the study: CMV cases had CMV-specific clone frequency approximately 0.01 versus 0.00098 in villitis of unknown etiology. Some captured T cells may have been decidual rather than villous, especially in controls.

The chain carries TRBV6-2 or TRBV6-3 and TRBJ2-1; D perhaps matches TRBD1 (6 bases). This receptor was identified in a human patient with infectious villitis; the placental T cells may come from both mother and fetus. The sequenced material came from placental tissue containing maternal and fetal cells. The CDR3 nucleotides read TGTGCCAGCAGCAGGGGACCGCACTCCGATGAGCAGTTCTTC. This translates into CASSRGPHSDEQFF.